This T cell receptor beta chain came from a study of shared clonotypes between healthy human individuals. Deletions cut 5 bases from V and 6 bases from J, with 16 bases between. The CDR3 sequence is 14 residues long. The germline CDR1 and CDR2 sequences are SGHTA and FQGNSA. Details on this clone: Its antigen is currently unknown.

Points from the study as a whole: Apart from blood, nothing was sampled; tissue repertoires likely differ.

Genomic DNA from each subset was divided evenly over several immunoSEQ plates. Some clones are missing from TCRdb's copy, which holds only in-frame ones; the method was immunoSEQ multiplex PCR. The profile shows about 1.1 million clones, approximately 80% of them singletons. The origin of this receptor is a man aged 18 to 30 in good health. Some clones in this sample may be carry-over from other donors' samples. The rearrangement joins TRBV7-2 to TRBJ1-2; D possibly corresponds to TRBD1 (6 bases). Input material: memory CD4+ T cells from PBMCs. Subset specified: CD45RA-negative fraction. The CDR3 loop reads CASSTGSGHDGYTF. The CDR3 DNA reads TGTGCCAGCAGCACCGGGTCGGGACATGATGGCTACACCTTC.